This T cell receptor (beta chain) stems from a study of control samples from healthy donors and cancer patients (dated by TCRdb to about 2020). In its sample, this clone was seen once. No antigen is known for it. No clone much larger than this one lies a single base away; base qualities are absent. The CDR3 sequence holds 13 residues, the cysteine and phenylalanine included. The only DNA kept is the CDR3, 39 bases in frame from the first base. V loses 4 bases of germline sequence and J loses 3 bases, and the interval between the two ends is 7 bases. Libraries were built with the immunoSEQ multiplex PCR assay. The table was pulled from immuneACCESS by TCRdb, which kept in-frame rearrangements only. Such tables lose some clones; where checked, under half of the loss comes from unresolved V genes, and the rest has no known cause. The sample yields 150,000 to 200,000 clones; roughly 90% were counted once. The top ten clonotypes cover around 12% of the sample.

The chain couples TRBV12-3 or TRBV12-4 to TRBJ2-1; tentative D gene TRBD2, with 5 bases matching. Sample: blood. The sequence was collected from a man aged 25-40 years in good health. The CDR3 sequence is CASSSDYYNEQFF. The DNA sequence is as follows: TGTGCCAGCAGTTCCGACTACTACAATGAGCAGTTCTTC.